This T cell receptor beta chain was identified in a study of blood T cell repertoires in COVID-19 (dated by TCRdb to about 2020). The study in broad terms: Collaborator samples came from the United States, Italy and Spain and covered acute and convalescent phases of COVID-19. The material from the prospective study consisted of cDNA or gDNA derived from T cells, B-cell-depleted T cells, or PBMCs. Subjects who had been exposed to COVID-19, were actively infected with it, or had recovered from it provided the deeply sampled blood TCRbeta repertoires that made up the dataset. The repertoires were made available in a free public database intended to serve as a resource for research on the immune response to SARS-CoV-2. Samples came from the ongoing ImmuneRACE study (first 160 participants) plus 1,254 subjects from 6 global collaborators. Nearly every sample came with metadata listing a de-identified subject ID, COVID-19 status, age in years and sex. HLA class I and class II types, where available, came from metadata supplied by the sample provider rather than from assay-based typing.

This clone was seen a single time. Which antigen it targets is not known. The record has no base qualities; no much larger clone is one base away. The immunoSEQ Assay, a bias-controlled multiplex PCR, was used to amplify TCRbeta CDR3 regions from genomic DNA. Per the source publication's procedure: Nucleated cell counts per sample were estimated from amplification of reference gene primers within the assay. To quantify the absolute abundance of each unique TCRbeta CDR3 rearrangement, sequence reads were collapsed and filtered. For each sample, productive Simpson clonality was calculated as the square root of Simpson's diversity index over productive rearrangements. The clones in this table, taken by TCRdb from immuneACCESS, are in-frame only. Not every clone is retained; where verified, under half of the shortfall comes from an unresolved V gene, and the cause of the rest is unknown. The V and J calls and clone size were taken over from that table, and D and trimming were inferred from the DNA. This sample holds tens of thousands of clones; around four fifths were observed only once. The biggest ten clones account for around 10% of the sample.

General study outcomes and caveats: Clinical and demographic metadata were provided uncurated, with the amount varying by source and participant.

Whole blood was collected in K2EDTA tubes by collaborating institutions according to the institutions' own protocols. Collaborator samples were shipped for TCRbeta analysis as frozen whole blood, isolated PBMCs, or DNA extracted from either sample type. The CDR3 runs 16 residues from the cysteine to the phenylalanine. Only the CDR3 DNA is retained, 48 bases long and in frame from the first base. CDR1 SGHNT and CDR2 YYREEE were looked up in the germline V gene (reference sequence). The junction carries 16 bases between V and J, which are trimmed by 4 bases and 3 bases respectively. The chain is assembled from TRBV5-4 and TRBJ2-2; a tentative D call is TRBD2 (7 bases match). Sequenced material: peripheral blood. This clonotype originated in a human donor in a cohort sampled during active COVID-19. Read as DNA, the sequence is TGTGCCAGCAGCCCGAGGGGGGGGCTAGACACCGGGGAGCTGTTTTTT. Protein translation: CASSPRGGLDTGELFF.